The 24 T cell receptor beta chains presented below share a single source sample, sequenced in a study of beta chain features in type 1 diabetes (dated by TCRdb to the late 2010s). Libraries were prepared through the immunoSEQ multiplex PCR assay. All of the isolated RNA was reverse transcribed with the High Capacity cDNA Reverse Transcription Kit, so expressed TCRB transcripts were sequenced. TCRdb provides this immuneACCESS table in a form limited to in-frame rearrangements. Some clones are lacking; in checked studies, under half of them reflect an unresolved V gene, and why the rest are absent is not known. Present in this sample are 110,000 to 150,000 clones, roughly 10% of which were seen just once. The top ten constitute 0.5% to 0.65% of the sample. The material sequenced was central memory CD4+ T cells from blood. The receptors originated from a woman aged 40 to 55 in good health.

The chain combines TRBV7-2 with TRBJ1-2; TRBD1 matches at 7 bases. Germline lookup yields CDR1 SGHTA and CDR2 FQGNSA. The CDR3 loop spans 14 amino acids. Trimming cost V 3 bases and J 9 bases; bases outside gene matches: 10. The CDR3 sequence: CASSLTLQGSSYTF. The DNA of the CDR3 is TGTGCCAGCAGCTTGACCCTACAGGGGTCAAGCTACACCTTC.

This clone showed up just a few times. The V gene is TRBV7-2, the J gene TRBJ2-1; TRBD1 might be the D (6 bases). With 1 base removed from V and 1 base from J, the gap between germline ends came to 8 bases. Looked up from germline, CDR1 is SGHTA and CDR2 is FQGNSA. This CDR3 is built from 15 residues. The CDR3 coding sequence is TGTGCCAGCAGCTTAGGGGGGCTATCCTACAATGAGCAGTTCTTC. This gives the protein CASSLGGLSYNEQFF.

This clone was counted a few times. V and J are TRBV6-1 and TRBJ2-7; TRBD1 matches at 9 bases. With 4 bases clipped from V and 4 bases from J, the junction kept 11 bases outside the gene matches. The CDR3 consists of 16 residues. Germline CDR1 MNHNS, CDR2 SASEGT. The CDR3 nucleotides are TGTGCCAGCAGTGTCTCGTTGGGGACAGGGACTTACGAGCAGTACTTC. Its translation: CASSVSLGTGTYEQYF.

There are a few counts of this clone. In nucleotides, the CDR3 is TGTGCCAGCAGAACCGGCGGAGGAAACACCATATATTTT. It is translated as CASRTGGGNTIYF. The V call is TRBV7-8, the J call TRBJ1-3; D is undetermined. V was trimmed by 6 bases and J by 4 bases, leaving 10 bases between them. The CDR3 is made up of 13 amino acids. Germline values: CDR1 SGHVS, CDR2 FQNEAQ.

V and J are TRBV10-3 and TRBJ2-1; 10 bases match TRBD1. The CDR3 loop spans 14 amino acids. CDR1 is ENHRY, CDR2 SYGVKD, per germline. Trimming cost V 5 bases and J 9 bases; bases outside gene matches: 7. The CDR3 protein is CAISLGTGDREQFF. The CDR3 nucleotides read TGTGCCATCAGTTTAGGGACAGGGGACCGTGAGCAGTTCTTC.

This clone was observed a few times. V is TRBV19 and J is TRBJ2-5; D might be TRBD1 (6 bases). The germline CDR1 and CDR2 sequences are LNHDA and SQIVND (reference sequence). The length of the CDR3 is 15 residues. Trimming left V 6 bases short and J 5 bases short, with 19 bases between. The DNA of the CDR3 is TGTGCCAGTAGGAAACAGGGTTCGATTTTGGAGACCCAGTACTTC. Protein sequence: CASRKQGSILETQYF.

This clone was seen a few times. At one boundary the junction diverges from the germline segment, which might be a read error. This chain connects TRBV7-2 to TRBJ2-3; the D is unclear. Germline lookup yields CDR1 SGHTA and CDR2 FQGNSA. The CDR3 consists of 14 residues. CDR3 residues: CASSSEARTDTQYF. Here the CDR3 DNA reads TGTGCCAGCAGCTCCGAGGCTCGCACTGATACGCAGTATTTT.

The chain has TRBV7-2 and TRBJ2-7; 8 bases agree with TRBD1. Germline V CDR1 and CDR2: SGHTA, FQGNSA. The V gene end was trimmed by 5 bases and the J gene end by 4 bases; junction bases not matched to a gene: 7. This CDR3 is built from 14 residues. CDR3 coding DNA: TGTGCCAGCAGCCGAGGACAGGGACAGTACGAGCAGTACTTC. The encoded protein is CASSRGQGQYEQYF.

This clone was detected only a few times. The chain joins TRBV5-4 to TRBJ1-6; no clear D gene. The CDR3 consists of 14 residues. The V and J ends lost 0 bases and 8 bases respectively, with 9 bases between them. Germline CDR1 and CDR2: SGHNT and YYREEE (reference sequence). In nucleotides, the CDR3 is TGTGCCAGCAGCTTGGAAGCGTGGGATTCACCCCTCCACTTT. Residues: CASSLEAWDSPLHF.

The chain couples TRBV7-2 to TRBJ1-6, with 7 bases matching TRBD1. This CDR3 has 15 residues. The trim removed 5 bases at V and 8 bases at J, leaving 9 bases unmatched. From germline, CDR1 is SGHTA and CDR2 FQGNSA. CDR3 DNA sequence: TGTGCCAGCAGCCCCCGACAGGGTCGTGATTCACCCCTCCACTTT. Translation gives CASSPRQGRDSPLHF.

This chain uses TRBV2 with TRBJ1-2, with 8 bases identical to TRBD1. Germline V CDR1 and CDR2: SNHLY, FYNNEI. The CDR3 has 13 residues. After removal of 5 bases from V and 8 bases from J, the junction contained 7 bases not matched to a gene. The CDR3 DNA is TGTGCCAGCAGTTCAGGGACAGGTTCAGGCTACACCTTC. It encodes CASSSGTGSGYTF.

In this sample, this clone turned up many times. This rearrangement joins TRBV2 to TRBJ1-6; 9 bases are shared with TRBD1. Germline trimming cut 6 bases from V and 9 bases from J; bases unmatched to any gene: 6. In germline, CDR1 is SNHLY, CDR2 FYNNEI. The CDR3 extends over 14 amino acids. The CDR3 is CASSSGQGSSPLHF. Here the CDR3 DNA reads TGTGCCAGCAGCTCCGGACAGGGGAGTTCACCCCTCCACTTT.

The chain joins TRBV5-1 to TRBJ2-6, with TRBD1 matching over 7 bases. The CDR3 covers 15 residues. Germline CDR1 and CDR2: SGHRS and YFSETQ. V trimming: 6 bases; J trimming: 6 bases; junction bases outside the gene matches: 9. The CDR3 nucleotides are TGCGCCAGCACCGGGACAGTCTTTGAGGCCAACGTCCTGACTTTC. Residues: CASTGTVFEANVLTF.

The sample holds a few counts of this clone. The rearrangement joins TRBV25-1 to TRBJ1-2; D remains unclear. The CDR3 extends over 12 amino acids. Trimming shortened V by 5 bases and J by 8 bases, and 12 bases separated the two germline ends. Looked up from germline, CDR1 is MGHDK and CDR2 is SYGVNS. As DNA, the CDR3 is TGTGCCAGCAGTAGGACTAAGGGAGGCTACACCTTC. This encodes CASSRTKGGYTF.

This clone showed up just a few times. The chain couples TRBV19 to TRBJ2-1; 7 bases agree with TRBD2. The CDR3 contains 16 residues. Germline CDR1 is LNHDA and CDR2 is SQIVND (reference sequence). V was pared by 7 bases and J by 0 bases, with 9 bases of the junction left unmatched. The CDR3 spells CASTGGGGISYNEQFF. The CDR3 DNA reads as TGTGCCAGTACTGGGGGGGGAGGGATCTCCTACAATGAGCAGTTCTTC.

The V gene is TRBV7-2, the J gene TRBJ2-5, with 11 bases lining up with TRBD2. The CDR3 length is 16 residues. Germline V gene lookup returns CDR1 SGHTA and CDR2 FQGNSA. V lost 4 bases, J lost 7 bases, and 11 bases stayed unmatched. The CDR3 DNA is TGTGCCAGCAGCTCCGTCCCCCGTACTAGCGGGGGGACCCAGTACTTC. This encodes CASSSVPRTSGGTQYF.

V usage is TRBV18 and J usage is TRBJ2-7, with a possible D match to TRBD1 (5 bases). Germline V lookup: CDR1 KGHSH, CDR2 LQKENI. This CDR3 comprises 15 residues. Trimming stripped 6 bases from V and 3 bases from J, with 18 bases between. DNA of the CDR3: TGTGCCAGCTCGCCGGACCAGGGTTCTCACTACGAGCAGTACTTC. Amino acids: CASSPDQGSHYEQYF.

This clone has just a few counts. This sequence joins TRBV7-9 and TRBJ2-1, with TRBD1 matching over 9 bases. The CDR3 loop spans 16 amino acids. Germline CDR1 is SEHNR and CDR2 is FQNEAQ (reference sequence). Trimming took 5 bases from V and 6 from J; bases not matched to a gene: 11. The CDR3 DNA reads as TGTGCCAGCAGCCCCATCGACAGGGGGGTCCGCAATGAGCAGTTCTTC. Translated, it gives CASSPIDRGVRNEQFF. Full variable domain (outside the CDR3, taken from reference TRBV7-9 and TRBJ2-1): DTGVSQNPRHKITKRGQNVTFRCDPISEHNRLYWYRQTLGQGPEFLTYFQNEAQLEKSRLLSDRFSAERPKGSFSTLEIQRTEQGDSAMYLCASSPIDRGVRNEQFFGPGTRLTVL.

This clone was seen more than once but under ten times. Because the CDR3's place on the DNA is in doubt, the DNA is left out and the CDR3 is given as listed by TCRdb. The rearrangement uses TRBV9 and TRBJ2-2; the table gives TRBD2 as D, unverified against the DNA. Per germline, CDR1 SGDLS and CDR2 YYNGEE. The length of the CDR3 is 16 amino acids, counting both ends. The CDR3 region is CASILFRCCSPGSCFF.

V and J are TRBV11-3 and TRBJ2-7, with TRBD1 matching over 7 bases. Trimming cost V 1 base and J 0 bases; bases outside gene matches: 3. The CDR3 is 15 residues long. Germline V gene data show CDR1 as SGHNT and CDR2 as YENEEA. The CDR3 reads CASSLGGQSSYEQYF. CDR3 DNA: TGTGCCAGCAGCTTAGGGGGACAGTCCTCCTACGAGCAGTACTTC.

The V and J genes are TRBV19 and TRBJ2-1, with 8 bases aligning to TRBD2. Germline V CDR1 and CDR2: LNHDA, SQIVND (reference sequence). The CDR3 contains 15 residues. V lost 3 bases to trimming and J lost 8 bases; unmatched junction nucleotides: 9. CDR3 bases: TGTGCCAGTAGTATGAGGGGACTAGTTTTCTATGAGCAGTTCTTC. Its protein is CASSMRGLVFYEQFF.

In this sample, this clone turned up a few times. CDR3 coding DNA: TGTGCCAGCAGTCCGGGACAGGGGAAGTCCTACGAGCAGTACTTC. Its protein product is CASSPGQGKSYEQYF. V gene TRBV27 combines with J gene TRBJ2-7, with TRBD1 matching over 10 bases. The CDR3 runs to 15 residues. Germline-derived CDR1 and CDR2 are MNHEY and SMNVEV (reference sequence). V shed 5 bases, J shed 1 base, and the junction held 5 bases outside the gene matches.

In DNA, the CDR3 is TGTGCCAGCAGCGTACGACTAGCGGGGGGCCAAGATACGCAGTATTTT. Its protein is CASSVRLAGGQDTQYF. The chain employs TRBV9 and TRBJ2-3, with TRBD2 matching 13 bases. Germline V gene data show CDR1 as SGDLS and CDR2 as YYNGEE. CDR3 length equals 16 residues. V lost 1 base and J lost 5; bases outside the gene matches: 4.

The V gene is TRBV10-3, the J gene TRBJ2-2, with D perhaps matching TRBD2 (5 bases). Trimming took off 11 bases at V and 1 base at J, with 11 bases between the two ends. Germline V gene lookup returns CDR1 ENHRY and CDR2 SYGVKD. CDR3 size: 13 residues. CDR3: CAATGMNTGELFF. CDR3 bases: TGTGCCGCCACGGGGATGAACACCGGGGAGCTGTTTTTT.